This entry features one T cell receptor (beta chain) sequence. Methods used by the authors: Amplification of reference gene primers was used by the study to estimate nucleated cell counts. Here immunoSEQ multiplex PCR was the method, and the copy in TCRdb shows in-frame clones only, minus some. From that table come the V and J calls and clone size; the DNA was used to work out D and trimming. The sample carries fewer than 250,000 clones, around nine tenths recorded once. The sample is drawn from a study of blood T cell repertoires in COVID-19. Across the whole study: PBMCs, B-cell-depleted T cells, or T cells provided the cDNA or gDNA that made up the material.

The CDR3 is 15 amino acids. Looked up from germline, CDR1 is DFQATT and CDR2 is SNEGSKA (reference sequence). The trim removed 3 bases at V and 7 bases at J, leaving 9 bases unmatched. Patients at the Seattle site were enrolled during active infection and followed longitudinally. The chain recombines TRBV20-1 with TRBJ2-1; 10 bases align to TRBD1. The sequenced sample was peripheral blood. This clonotype originated in a man under 40 with COVID-19, enrolled during active disease. The CDR3 DNA sequence: TGCAGTGCTAGTCGGACAGGGGGTCTAGGGAATGAGCAGTTCTTC. Translation: CSASRTGGLGNEQFF.